What follows is one TCR beta chain and its context. This clonotype occurred many times. Its antigen is not yet known. Base-call qualities are not available, and no considerably larger clone is one nucleotide away. Ficoll-Paque density gradient centrifugation was used to isolate PBMCs. These data come from a study of T-cell memory formation after mild COVID-19 (dated by TCRdb to 2020 to 2022). Looking at the study overall: Most TCR sequence clusters were specific to one of the two donors. Two young, previously healthy adult volunteers made up the cohort, one male and one female. In a couple of donors, T-cell clones that expanded and contracted after mild COVID-19 were tracked by sequencing TCRalpha and TCRbeta repertoires over time.

The run used an Illumina NovaSeq 6000. Using 5'RACE with constant-segment primers, TCRalpha and TCRbeta cDNA libraries were constructed, with sample barcodes and unique molecular identifiers added in the process. Trizol reagent was used to extract RNA from every sample. Libraries were amplified in two PCR steps, with a second sample barcode and Illumina TruSeq adapters added in the second step. The libraries were sequenced on an Illumina NovaSeq using 2 x 150 bp paired-end reads. The original methods were these. With migec v1.2.7, reads were demultiplexed and then collapsed into UMI-guided consensus sequences. Using mixcr v2.1.11, UMI consensuses were aligned to TRA and TRB V and J templates and then assembled into clonotypes. Expanded or contracted clonotypes were those called significant by both edgeR and NoisET, with noise models trained on biological replicates. For edgeR calls, the thresholds were a false discovery rate-adjusted p below 0.01 and a log2 fold-change of 1. PCA with hierarchical clustering of max-normalized trajectories of the 1000 most abundant clonotypes was used as exploratory dynamics analysis. Separately sequenced CD4+ and CD8+ repertoires were used to assign a CD4 or CD8 phenotype to each responding clone. TCRdb's own reprocessing of the public reads used fastp at Q25 and MiXCR and kept productive beta chains. Rows merge per CDR3 protein into single entries with the most common DNA and genes. These V and J calls originate from TCRdb's pipeline instead of the authors' own analysis. The sample table records approximately 13,000 distinct CDR3 sequences; about a sixth of these occur just once. The ten largest clones take up roughly three fifths of the sample.

What the research found in general, with its limitations: Contracting CD4+ clones appeared mostly in the CM and EM memory subsets, whereas CD8+ clones were enriched in EMRA. Clones contracting from day 15 to 85 had balanced CD4/CD8 phenotypes, while a second wave expanding from day 15 to 37 was biased towards CD4+. The study included only a couple of mild cases, and larger cohorts that include severe cases with pre-infection samples were judged to be necessary. The second-wave clones that peaked on day 37 were not confirmed to be SARS-CoV-2 specific. Some responding clones were found in pre-infection memory, which suggests that pre-existing cross-reactive memory T cells took part in the SARS-CoV-2 response.

After removal of 4 bases from V and 10 bases from J, the junction retains 10 bases not matched to a gene. Based on the germline V gene, the CDR1 and CDR2 sequences are SGHTA and FQGNSA. Its CDR3 holds 15 amino acids, cysteine through phenylalanine. The kept DNA is CDR3 alone, 45 bases in frame from the first base. Here the chain combines TRBV7-2 and TRBJ1-6; 7 central bases correspond to TRBD1. The receptor was derived from a man aged 18 to 29 who had mild COVID-19 (a few samples of this study predate the infection). The sample titles of this study are shuffled in the database, so cell type and time point are left out; the donor was told from shared clones. Input material: PBMCs or a T cell subset sorted from them (not recorded which). The nucleotide sequence reads as follows: TGTGCCAGCAGCTATTCCCCGACAGGGTGGTCACCCCTCCACTTT. Translated, this gives CASSYSPTGWSPLHF.